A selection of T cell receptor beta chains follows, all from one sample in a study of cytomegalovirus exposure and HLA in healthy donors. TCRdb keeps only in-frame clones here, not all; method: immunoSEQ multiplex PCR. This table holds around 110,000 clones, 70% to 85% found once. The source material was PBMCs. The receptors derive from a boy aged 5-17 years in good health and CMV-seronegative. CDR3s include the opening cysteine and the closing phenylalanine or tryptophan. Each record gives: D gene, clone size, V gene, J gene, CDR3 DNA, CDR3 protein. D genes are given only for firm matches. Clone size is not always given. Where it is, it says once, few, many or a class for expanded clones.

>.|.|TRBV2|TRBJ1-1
TGTGCCAGCAGGGTACAGGGTGTGAACACTGAAGCTTTCTTT
CASRVQGVNTEAFF
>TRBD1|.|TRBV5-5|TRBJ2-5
TGTGCCAGCACCTTTCTATCGGGACAGTTTTTCCGGGAGACCCAGTACTTC
CASTFLSGQFFRETQYF
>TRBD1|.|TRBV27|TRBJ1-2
TGTGCCAGCAGCGGGACAGGGACATGGGGCTACACCTTC
CASSGTGTWGYTF
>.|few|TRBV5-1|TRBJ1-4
TGCGCCAGCCGCCGGTGGGGGGATGAAAAACTGTTTTTT
CASRRWGDEKLFF
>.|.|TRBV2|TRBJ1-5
TGTGCTACGGCGGGAGAGGCGGACCAGCCCCAGCATTTT
CATAGEADQPQHF
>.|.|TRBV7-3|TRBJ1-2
TGTGCCAGCAGCTTAACCCAGGGGCACTATGGCTACACCTTC
CASSLTQGHYGYTF
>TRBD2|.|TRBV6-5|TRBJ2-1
TGTGCCACCAAAAAACTAGCGCCTGGCTACAATGAGCAGTTCTTC
CATKKLAPGYNEQFF
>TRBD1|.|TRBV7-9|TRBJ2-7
TGTGCCAGCAGCTCTAGGGGGGGCGACAGGGGGCCATGGGAGCAGTACTTC
CASSSRGGDRGPWEQYF
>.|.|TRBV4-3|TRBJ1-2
TGCGCCAGCAGCCAAGACTCGGGGTTCTATGGCTACACCTTC
CASSQDSGFYGYTF
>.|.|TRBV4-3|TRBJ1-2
TGCGCCAGCAGCCAGGGAGCGTGGCCCGGCTACACCTTC
CASSQGAWPGYTF
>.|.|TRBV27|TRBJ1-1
TGTGCCAGCAGTTTATCGCCACAGGTAAACACTGAAGCTTTCTTT
CASSLSPQVNTEAFF
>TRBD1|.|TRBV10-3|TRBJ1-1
TGTGCCACCCGGACAGGGGGGAACACTGAAGCTTTCTTT
CATRTGGNTEAFF
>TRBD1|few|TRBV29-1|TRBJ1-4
TGCAGCATCCGACAGGGGGCCAATGAAAAACTGTTTTTT
CSIRQGANEKLFF
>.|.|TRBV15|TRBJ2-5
TGTGCCACCAGCAGTCAAACCAGGGGCGGGGAGACCCAGTACTTC
CATSSQTRGGETQYF
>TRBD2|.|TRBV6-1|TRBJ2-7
TGTGCCAGCAGTGAATATTTGGACGGGGGGGAGCAGTACTTC
CASSEYLDGGEQYF
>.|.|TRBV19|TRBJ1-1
TGTGCCAGTAGTATTATGCACACCTCGAACACTGAAGCTTTCTTT
CASSIMHTSNTEAFF
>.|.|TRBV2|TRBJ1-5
TGTGCCAGCAGTGCGCTCGGGACCCAGCATTTT
CASSALGTQHF
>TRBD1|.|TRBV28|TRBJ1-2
TGTGCCAGCAGTTTGGACAGGGGAATCTATGGCTACACCTTC
CASSLDRGIYGYTF
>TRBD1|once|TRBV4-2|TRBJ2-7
TGTGCCAGCAACCAACAGGGGGGCCACGAGCAGTACTTC
CASNQQGGHEQYF
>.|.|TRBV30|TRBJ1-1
TGTGCCTGGAGTGTAGGCAGGGGTAACACTGAAGCTTTCTTT
CAWSVGRGNTEAFF
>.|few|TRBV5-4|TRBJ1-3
TGTGCCAGCAGCTTACAGGGTGGTGGAAACACCATATATTTT
CASSLQGGGNTIYF
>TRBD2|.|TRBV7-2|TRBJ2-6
TGTGCCAGCAGCTTAAGCGGGGCTGGGGCCAACGTCCTGACTTTC
CASSLSGAGANVLTF
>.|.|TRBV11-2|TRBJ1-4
TGTGCCAGCAGCTTAGGGACAGCTGAAAAACTGTTTTTT
CASSLGTAEKLFF
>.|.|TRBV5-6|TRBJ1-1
TGTGCCAGCAGCTTGGCCGGGAGGAACACTGAAGCTTTCTTT
CASSLAGRNTEAFF
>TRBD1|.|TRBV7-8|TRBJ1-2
TGTGCCAGCAGCCCATACACGGGTGGACAGGGGGCTGGCGGCTACACCTTC
CASSPYTGGQGAGGYTF
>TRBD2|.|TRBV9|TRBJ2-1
TGTGCCAGCAGCAGTGGGACTAGCGGGGGAGTCTATGAGCAGTTCTTC
CASSSGTSGGVYEQFF